This T cell receptor beta chain was identified during a study of cytotoxic CD8 clonotypes in ibrutinib-treated CLL. In the study overall: In all, about 11 patients were relapsed/refractory, fewer than 16 were treatment-naive and 17 to 18 were IGHV unmutated.

Study results and limitations: Public clonotypes were rare and shrank or held steady on treatment. Elevated clonality accompanied ibrutinib response, with a return toward baseline values at progression.

As to this clone: The antigen is not known.

CDR3 length: 16 amino acids. The V gene's germline CDR1 is SGHVS and CDR2 FQNEAQ. V shed 4 bases and J 2 bases; nucleotides not matched to a gene: 11. The protocol was immunoSEQ multiplex PCR, while the TCRdb copy is restricted to in-frame clones and leaves out a portion. The repertoire has approximately 70,000 clones, about nine tenths of them found once; the top ten carry approximately 3%. This TCR was recovered from a human donor with chronic lymphocytic leukemia. Sequencing used PBMCs, obtained after 12 months of ibrutinib treatment. The chain uses TRBV7-8 and TRBJ2-7, with 7 bases matching TRBD1. CDR3 residues: CASSSGYTGDPYEQYF. The CDR3 nucleotides are TGTGCCAGCAGCTCAGGCTATACAGGGGACCCCTACGAGCAGTACTTC.